The 20 T cell receptor beta chains reported below all come from one sample, sequenced in a study of PD-1 blockade in classical Hodgkin lymphoma. Each and every patient relapsed after autologous stem cell transplantation, and patients got differing brentuximab vedotin exposure. Repertoires were generated with immunoSEQ multiplex PCR, while TCRdb's copy carries only in-frame clones and drops some. In the table there are some 64,000 clones, 75% to 90% of which are singletons. Sequenced material: peripheral blood mononuclear cells (PBMCs), taken at baseline. Every receptor here comes from a human donor with classical Hodgkin lymphoma.

This chain uses TRBV18 with TRBJ1-2, with D unclear. Germline V gene data show CDR1 as KGHSH and CDR2 as LQKENI. The V and J ends lost 6 bases and 6 bases respectively, with 14 bases between them. The CDR3 is 13 amino acids. The CDR3 is CASSLGRRNGYTF. The CDR3, as DNA: TGTGCCAGCTCCCTTGGACGACGGAATGGCTACACCTTC.

The CDR3 nucleotides are TGCAGCGCCCTCCCGGGAGGGTTGGGTGAGACCCAGTACTTC. Translating it yields CSALPGGLGETQYF. The chain is built from TRBV29-1 and TRBJ2-5, with 8 bases aligning to TRBD2. Per germline, CDR1 SQVTM and CDR2 ANQGSEA. This CDR3 spans 14 amino acids. The V gene end was trimmed by 7 bases and the J gene end by 5 bases; junction bases not matched to a gene: 12.

This chain connects TRBV2 to TRBJ2-1, with D hard to call. Germline CDR1 and CDR2: SNHLY and FYNNEI. Trimming removed 6 bases at V and 8 bases at J, with 11 bases between. The CDR3 has 12 amino acids. This chain's CDR3 is CASRPLGDEQFF. DNA of the CDR3: TGTGCCAGCAGGCCGCTAGGCGATGAGCAGTTCTTC.

V is TRBV7-9 and J is TRBJ1-6, with TRBD1 matching over 7 bases. CDR3 size: 17 residues. Germline V gene data show CDR1 as SEHNR and CDR2 as FQNEAQ (reference sequence). After removal of 5 bases from V and 1 base from J, the junction contained 8 bases not matched to a gene. The CDR3 spells CASSLPGTASYNSPLHF. The CDR3 DNA sequence: TGTGCCAGCAGCCTACCCGGGACAGCATCCTATAATTCACCCCTCCACTTT.

The chain recombines TRBV7-9 with TRBJ1-3; D not resolved. Trimming removed 2 bases at V and 0 bases at J, with 8 bases between. From germline, CDR1 is SEHNR and CDR2 FQNEAQ (reference sequence). CDR3 length equals 15 residues. The CDR3: CASSLPSASGNTIYF. CDR3 nucleotides: TGTGCCAGCAGCTTACCGTCGGCCTCTGGAAACACCATATATTTT.

This clone appeared once. CDR3 protein: CASSMAQGYEQYF. CDR3 DNA sequence: TGTGCCAGTAGTATGGCGCAGGGATACGAGCAGTACTTC. V gene TRBV19 combines with J gene TRBJ2-7; D possibly corresponds to TRBD1 (5 bases). CDR3 size: 13 residues. V was clipped by 3 bases and J by 4 bases, with 10 bases between them. Per germline, CDR1 LNHDA and CDR2 SQIVND (reference sequence).

V gene TRBV5-1 combines with J gene TRBJ2-5; unclear D gene. The CDR3 runs to 15 residues. Germline CDR1 SGHRS, CDR2 YFSETQ. V lost 0 bases and J lost 5, with 14 bases in between. CDR3 sequence: CASSLAFRQAETQYF. DNA for the CDR3: TGCGCCAGCAGCTTGGCATTTCGGCAGGCTGAGACCCAGTACTTC.

The V gene is TRBV4-2, the J gene TRBJ1-2, with D hard to call. Germline-derived CDR1 and CDR2 are LGHNA and YNFKEQ. This CDR3 has 13 amino acids. Trimming cost V 1 base and J 8 bases, with 11 bases left between them. CDR3 in DNA: TGTGCCAGCAGCCAAGGCGACGTCAAAGGCTACACCTTC. This encodes CASSQGDVKGYTF.

This chain uses TRBV30 with TRBJ2-3; 8 bases align to TRBD1. The CDR3 extends over 13 amino acids. Germline lookup yields CDR1 GTSNPN and CDR2 SVGIG (reference sequence). The V and J ends lost 8 bases and 4 bases, in that order; junction bases with no gene match: 8. The CDR3 nucleotides read TGTGCCGGACAGGGATTCGGCCCAGATACGCAGTATTTT. It translates to CAGQGFGPDTQYF.

The chain uses TRBV28 and TRBJ1-5; TRBD1 agrees at 10 bases. V lost 9 bases to trimming and J lost 4 bases; unmatched junction nucleotides: 6. This CDR3 is 14 amino acids long. Germline-derived CDR1 and CDR2 are MDHEN and SYDVKM. DNA of the CDR3: TGTGCCAGTAGGACAGGGGGACCAAATCAGCCCCAGCATTTT. This gives the protein CASRTGGPNQPQHF.

The CDR3 loop is CASSQGWGARGNEQFF. The CDR3, as DNA: TGTGCCAGCAGCCAGGGCTGGGGGGCGCGGGGCAATGAGCAGTTCTTC. J is TRBJ2-1 and V is TRBV7-2; possibly TRBD1 or TRBD2 for D (6 bases each). Trimming shortened V by 5 bases and J by 6 bases, and 20 bases separated the two germline ends. Germline CDR1 is SGHTA and CDR2 is FQGNSA. This CDR3 spans 16 amino acids.

This chain uses TRBV5-1 with TRBJ2-7; perhaps TRBD1 as D (6 bases). Deletions cut 0 bases from V and 5 bases from J, with 15 bases between. Germline V gives CDR1 SGHRS, CDR2 YFSETQ. The CDR3 runs 15 residues. The CDR3 spells CASSLEEQGSHEQYF. Written as DNA, the CDR3 is TGCGCCAGCAGCTTGGAGGAACAGGGCTCTCACGAGCAGTACTTC.

This clone was counted once. V is TRBV7-9 and J is TRBJ1-5, with 8 positions matching TRBD1. V lost 5 bases to trimming and J lost 4 bases; unmatched junction nucleotides: 7. Germline CDR1 SEHNR, CDR2 FQNEAQ (reference sequence). The CDR3 runs to 15 residues. CDR3 DNA sequence: TGTGCCAGCAGCCCTGGGACAGGAGGAAATCAGCCCCAGCATTTT. Amino acids: CASSPGTGGNQPQHF.

This sequence joins TRBV5-1 and TRBJ2-5; 12 bases line up with TRBD2. Germline trimming cut 4 bases from V and 4 bases from J; bases unmatched to any gene: 8. The CDR3 totals 16 residues. The V gene's germline CDR1 is SGHRS and CDR2 YFSETQ. CDR3 region: CASSVRLAGALETQYF. The CDR3 DNA is TGCGCCAGCAGCGTCAGACTAGCGGGGGCCCTAGAGACCCAGTACTTC.

The rearrangement links TRBV5-3 to TRBJ1-2; D is possibly TRBD1 (6 bases). Being an ORF, TRBV5-3 has a function that is uncertain. Trimming took off 6 bases at V and 4 bases at J, with 22 bases between the two ends. The CDR3 runs to 16 residues. In nucleotides, the CDR3 is TGTGCCAGAATCCTCCTTGTTGGACAGCGGGGCTATGGCTACACCTTC. Translated: CARILLVGQRGYGYTF.

This rearrangement joins TRBV9 to TRBJ1-2; perhaps TRBD1 as D (5 bases). Germline CDR1 is SGDLS and CDR2 is YYNGEE. Trimming left V 2 bases short and J 2 bases short, with 13 bases between. The CDR3 covers 15 residues. In DNA, the CDR3 is TGTGCCAGCAGCGTGCAGGGAACAGGAAACTATGGCTACACCTTC. Protein product: CASSVQGTGNYGYTF.

This chain joins TRBV6-5 and TRBJ1-1; tentative D call: TRBD1 (5 bases). CDR3 length: 14 amino acids. Trimming took 4 bases from V and 11 from J, leaving 20 bases between them. From germline, CDR1 is MNHEY and CDR2 SVGAGI. The chain's CDR3 is CASSSQGTPGEAFF. The CDR3 DNA reads TGTGCCAGCAGTTCTCAAGGGACGCCTGGAGAGGCTTTCTTT.

V usage is TRBV5-4 and J usage is TRBJ1-3; D call uncertain. The CDR3 is 15 residues long. From germline, CDR1 is SGHNT and CDR2 YYREEE (reference sequence). V lost 1 base, J lost 8 bases, and 16 bases lay in between. CDR3 in DNA: TGTGCCAGCAGCTTGCGGACCGACATGGCGGACACCATATATTTT. Translation gives CASSLRTDMADTIYF.

The rearrangement links TRBV2 to TRBJ1-5; TRBD1 might be the D (6 bases). CDR1 is SNHLY and CDR2 is FYNNEI in the germline V gene. V dropped 6 bases and J dropped 7 bases, with 13 bases sitting between them. The CDR3 length is 13 residues. CDR3 sequence (DNA): TGTGCCAGCAGCGCCGAACAGGGACAGCCCCAGCATTTT. Its translation: CASSAEQGQPQHF.

The gene calls are TRBV7-2 and TRBJ1-5; the D gene is possibly TRBD1 (5 bases). Germline-derived CDR1 and CDR2 are SGHTA and FQGNSA. Deletions cut 3 bases from V and 7 bases from J, with 10 bases between. This CDR3 spans 13 amino acids. The CDR3 here is CASSFSGEQPQHF. The CDR3 coding sequence is TGTGCCAGCAGCTTTTCGGGGGAACAGCCCCAGCATTTT.